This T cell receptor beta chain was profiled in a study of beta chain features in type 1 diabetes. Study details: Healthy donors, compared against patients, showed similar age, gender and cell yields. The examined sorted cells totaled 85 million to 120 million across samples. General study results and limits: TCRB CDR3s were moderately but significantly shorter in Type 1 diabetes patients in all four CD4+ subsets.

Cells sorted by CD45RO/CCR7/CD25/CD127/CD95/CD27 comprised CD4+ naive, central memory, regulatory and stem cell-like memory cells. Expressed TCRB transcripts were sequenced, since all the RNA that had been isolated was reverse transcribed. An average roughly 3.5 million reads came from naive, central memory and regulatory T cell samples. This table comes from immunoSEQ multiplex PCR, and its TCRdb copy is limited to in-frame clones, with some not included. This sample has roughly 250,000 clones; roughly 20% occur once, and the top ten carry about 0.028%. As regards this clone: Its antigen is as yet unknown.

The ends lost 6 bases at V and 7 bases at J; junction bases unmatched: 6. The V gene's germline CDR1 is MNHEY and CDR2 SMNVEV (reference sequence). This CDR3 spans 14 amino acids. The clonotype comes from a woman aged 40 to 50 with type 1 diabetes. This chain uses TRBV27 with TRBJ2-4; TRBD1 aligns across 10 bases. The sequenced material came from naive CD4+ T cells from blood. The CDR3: CASSRTGGTNIQYF. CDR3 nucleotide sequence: TGTGCCAGCAGCCGGACAGGGGGTACGAACATTCAGTACTTC.